This TCR beta chain was sequenced in a study of CXCR3-negative and CXCR3-positive naive CD8 T cells (dated by TCRdb to between 2017 and 2020). At the level of the whole study: Roughly 150 million TRB reads were obtained in total, roughly 1.5 +/- 0.3 million reads per library. Diversity and physicochemical repertoire analyses were performed on around twelve donors pooled from two independent experiments. The TRBV-TRBJ cluster analysis covered naive subsets from 5 donors and memory cells from 3 donors. What the study reported, not specific to this receptor: Freshly isolated PBMCs were used for most assays because CXCR3 expression went down partially after cryopreservation. Compared with CXCR3-negative naive cells, CXCR3-positive naive cells had TRB CDR3s with higher hydrophobicity (lower Kidera factor 4), lower energy, and higher strength and volume indices. Because surface CD5, which is linked to self-reactivity in mice, was comparable between the naive subsets, TCR interaction strength was also inferred from TRB CDR3 physicochemical properties. Repertoire diversity was comparably high in both naive subsets but much lower in memory CD8+ T cells. Naive CXCR3-negative and CXCR3-positive cells from the same donor showed similar TRBV-TRBJ usage, whereas memory cells showed distinct patterns.

Sequencer: NextSeq 550. The Human TCR Profiling Kit (MiLaboratory) was used to prepare UMI-labeled 5' RACE TRB cDNA libraries. cDNA synthesis used the entire amount of extracted RNA, and PCR amplification then used the entire amount of cDNA produced. The libraries were made side by side, with each library going through the same number of PCR cycles. As for the authors' bioinformatics: About 50,000 +/- 10,000 unique UMI-labeled TRB cDNA molecules per library were extracted with MIGEC and MiXCR, with at least two reads per UMI required. An average of approximately 40,000 +/- 10,000 functional in-frame TRB CDR3 nucleotide clonotypes without stop codons was found per library. After each sample was downsampled to 5000 UMI-labeled TRB molecules, VDJtools was used to calculate diversity metrics such as normalized Shannon-Wiener and Chao1. VDJtools was used to calculate clonotype-size-weighted physicochemical properties of the central five CDR3 residues, namely interaction energy, strength, volume and Kidera factor 4. The reads went through TCRdb reprocessing, and each CDR3 protein sequence gets one entry with no DNA. TCRdb, rather than the study authors, made the V and J calls. This specimen's table enumerates about 130,000 distinct CDR3 sequences. The biggest ten clones account for less than 0.55% of the sample.

For every CD8+ T cell subset, over 250,000 cells were flow-sorted straight into RLT lysis buffer, and each subset was sorted in triplicate. To keep memory contaminants out, a stringent definition of naive CD8+ T cells was applied: CD45RO-CCR7+CD27+CD95-. Standard density gradient centrifugation was used to isolate peripheral blood mononuclear cells from buffy coats. A FACSAria III was used to flow-sort naive CXCR3-negative and CXCR3-positive CD8+ T cells. Total RNA was extracted from sorted cells using an RNeasy Mini Kit. The CDR3 holds 17 amino acids from the cysteine to the phenylalanine. The coding DNA is unavailable. The germline V gene supplies CDR1 SGHTA and CDR2 FQGNSA. Details on this clonotype: The antigen this receptor binds is unknown.

This TCR was sampled from a human donor in good health. Some clones in this sample may be carry-over from other donors' samples. What was sequenced was naive CXCR3- CD8+ T cells from blood. The sample's cell subset or site, from its label and the paper: CD45RO-CCR7+CD27+CD95- naive CD8+ T cells lacking CXCR3 (TNR3-). Recombination connected TRBV7-2 to TRBJ1-6. This receptor carries the CDR3 CASSLGDFSSYNSPLHF.